This is a list of T cell receptor beta chains from one sample in a study of lymphopenia after photon versus proton radiotherapy. Sequenced by immunoSEQ multiplex PCR; TCRdb stores in-frame clones only, minus some. The sample lists 20,000 to 30,000 clones, about 84% seen once, with 21% in the top ten. The source material was peripheral blood, sampled from a patient treated with proton-based radiotherapy. Receptor source: a woman in her 70s with pancreatic cancer. The CDR3 runs from the conserved cysteine through the conserved F or W. The D gene is left open where the match is weak. Size values are once, few and many counts, or a class for expanded clones, and some rows have none.

TRBV5-4	TRBJ2-5	once	TRBD1	TGTGCCAGCAGCTTCGACAGGGGCCAAGAGACCCAGTACTTC	CASSFDRGQETQYF
TRBV28	TRBJ1-1	.	.	TGTGCCAGCAGTTTGGAGGGACGGACTGAAGCTTTCTTT	CASSLEGRTEAFF
TRBV15	TRBJ2-1	.	TRBD2	TGTGCCACCAGCAGAGATCCGGGGGGACTCGATGAGCAGTTCTTC	CATSRDPGGLDEQFF
TRBV19	TRBJ2-7	.	TRBD1	TGTGCCAGTAGTATAGGACAGGGAACCTACGAGCAGTACTTC	CASSIGQGTYEQYF
TRBV30	TRBJ1-5	few	TRBD1	TGTGCCTGGAGCTATAAGACAGGGCGGAATCAGCCCCAGCATTTT	CAWSYKTGRNQPQHF
TRBV6-5	TRBJ1-3	.	TRBD1	TGTGCCAGCACCGGGACAGGGAATGGAAACACCATATATTTT	CASTGTGNGNTIYF
TRBV18	TRBJ2-1	.	.	TGTGCCAGCTCACCAGGCCAGGGCTCCTACAATGAGCAGTTCTTC	CASSPGQGSYNEQFF
TRBV27	TRBJ2-1	.	TRBD1	TGTGCCTCCAATCCCCAGGGGGCTGGAAATGAGCAGTTCTTC	CASNPQGAGNEQFF
TRBV5-1	TRBJ2-5	.	.	TGCGCCAGCAGCTTGGCCGGACAGCAAGAGACCCAGTACTTC	CASSLAGQQETQYF
TRBV6-5	TRBJ2-1	.	TRBD2	TGTGCCAGTGCGACTAGCGGGAGGAATGAGCAGTTCTTC	CASATSGRNEQFF
TRBV28	TRBJ2-1	.	.	TGTGCCAGCAGTTTCTTAGTTAGCGGTAAGAGCTCCTACAATGAGCAGTTCTTC	CASSFLVSGKSSYNEQFF
TRBV27	TRBJ2-7	once	TRBD1	TGTGCCAGCAGGACAGGGGCCTACGAGCAGTACTTC	CASRTGAYEQYF
TRBV4-3	TRBJ2-3	.	TRBD2	TGCGCCAGCAGCCTCGGGACTAGCGGGCTAGCTAGCACAGATACGCAGTATTTT	CASSLGTSGLASTDTQYF
TRBV5-1	TRBJ2-1	.	TRBD2	TGCGCCAGCAGCCCCCAAACGGGACTAAGCAACGAGCAGTTCTTC	CASSPQTGLSNEQFF
TRBV4-3	TRBJ1-1	.	.	TGCGCCAGCAGGCCAGGGGTAGGCTCCACTGAAGCTTTCTTT	CASRPGVGSTEAFF
TRBV28	TRBJ2-3	.	.	TGTGCCAGCAGTTTCCCCTTTGATTCGGAGCCGACACCCAGCACAGATACGCAGTATTTT	CASSFPFDSEPTPSTDTQYF
TRBV11-2	TRBJ1-1	.	TRBD1	TGTGCCAGCAGCTCGCCTAACAGGGGGTACACTGAAGCTTTCTTT	CASSSPNRGYTEAFF
TRBV7-2	TRBJ1-3	.	.	TGTGCCAGCAGCATCGCCGTCGGAAACACCATATATTTT	CASSIAVGNTIYF
TRBV7-2	TRBJ2-2	once	TRBD1	TGTGCCAGCAGCTCCGACAGGGTCGGGGAGCTGTTTTTT	CASSSDRVGELFF
TRBV15	TRBJ2-1	once	TRBD2	TGTGCCACCAGCAGAGATCGGACTAGCGGGTTTATTGAGCAGTTCTTC	CATSRDRTSGFIEQFF
TRBV7-2	TRBJ2-5	.	TRBD2	TGTGCCAGCAGCTCTGGGACTAGCGGGAGGGCAAGCCAAGAGACCCAGTACTTC	CASSSGTSGRASQETQYF
TRBV28	TRBJ2-7	.	.	TGTGCCAGCAGTTACGGGGCAGGGTCCACCTACGAGCAGTACTTC	CASSYGAGSTYEQYF
TRBV2	TRBJ2-7	.	TRBD2	TGTGCCAGCAGGAGACTAGCGGGAGCAAACGAGCAGTACTTC	CASRRLAGANEQYF
TRBV11-2	TRBJ2-2	once	.	TGTGCCAGCAGCTTGGGCTTGGGGTTTAGTGGGGAGCTGTTTTTT	CASSLGLGFSGELFF
TRBV2	TRBJ1-5	hyperexpanded	TRBD1	TGTGCCAGCCGCGACGGTACAGGGGGGTATCAGCCCCAGCATTTT	CASRDGTGGYQPQHF
TRBV7-3	TRBJ2-6	.	TRBD2	TGTGCCAGCAGCTTAAGTCTAGCGGCCTCTGGGGCCAACGTCCTGACTTTC	CASSLSLAASGANVLTF
TRBV19	TRBJ1-1	.	TRBD1	TGTGCCAGTAGTATAGGGGACAGGACCAACACTGAAGCTTTCTTT	CASSIGDRTNTEAFF
TRBV28	TRBJ1-1	.	.	TGTGCCAGCAGTTTCTTGGGACCCTGGGGCACTGAAGCTTTCTTT	CASSFLGPWGTEAFF
TRBV13	TRBJ1-1	few	.	TGTGCCAGCAGCTTAGAAGGAACTGAAGCTTTCTTT	CASSLEGTEAFF
TRBV2	TRBJ2-5	.	TRBD1	TGTGCCAGCAGTACACAGGGGGCTGGTCCACAAGAGACCCAGTACTTC	CASSTQGAGPQETQYF
TRBV7-8	TRBJ2-7	.	TRBD1	TGTGCCAGCAGCTCCCGGACAGGGAGGTCCTACGAGCAGTACTTC	CASSSRTGRSYEQYF
TRBV30	TRBJ1-5	.	.	TGTGCCTGGGCGAAACAGGGAGAGGGGAAGAATCAGCCCCAGCATTTT	CAWAKQGEGKNQPQHF
TRBV6-5	TRBJ1-1	.	.	TGTGCCAGCAGTTACTTCAGGGGAGGGAGCACTGAAGCTTTCTTT	CASSYFRGGSTEAFF
TRBV12-2	TRBJ2-7	.	.	TGTGCAAGTCGCGTCCTCAGGGGCCAATCCTACGAGCAGTACTTC	CASRVLRGQSYEQYF
TRBV7-6	TRBJ1-1	.	TRBD1	TGTGCCAGCAGCCCGACAGGGGGCTCAAGACGCACTGAAGCTTTCTTT	CASSPTGGSRRTEAFF
TRBV27	TRBJ2-7	.	TRBD1	TGTGCCACCAAGGACAGGGGGAGGCACGAGCAGTACTTC	CATKDRGRHEQYF
TRBV5-4	TRBJ2-1	.	.	TGTGCCAGCACTCGCGGGATCCGGGAGTCTGGCAATGAGCAGTTCTTC	CASTRGIRESGNEQFF
TRBV7-3	TRBJ2-3	.	.	TGTGCCAGCAGCTTAGAAGGTTTCACAGGGAGTGCGCAGTATTTT	CASSLEGFTGSAQYF